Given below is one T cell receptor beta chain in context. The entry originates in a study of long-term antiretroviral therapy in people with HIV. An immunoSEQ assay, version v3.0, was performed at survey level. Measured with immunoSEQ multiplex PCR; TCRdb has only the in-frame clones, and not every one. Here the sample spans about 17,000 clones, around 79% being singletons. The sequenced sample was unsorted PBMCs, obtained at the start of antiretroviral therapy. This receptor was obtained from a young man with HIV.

In nucleotides, the CDR3 is TGTGCCACCAGCAGAGATAGAGGGGAAAAACTGTTTTTT. Amino acid sequence: CATSRDRGEKLFF. The chain joins TRBV15 to TRBJ1-4; D gene ambiguous. This CDR3 comprises 13 residues. Germline V gene data show CDR1 as LNHNV and CDR2 as YYDKDF (reference sequence). V was pared by 0 bases and J by 8 bases, with 7 bases between. The whole variable domain, remainder taken from reference TRBV15 and TRBJ1-4, is DAMVIQNPRYQVTQFGKPVTLSCSQTLNHNVMYWYQQKSSQAPKLLFHYYDKDFNNEADTPDNFQSRRPNTSFCFLDIRSPGLGDTAMYLCATSRDRGEKLFFGSGTQLSVL.